The 6 T cell receptor beta chains listed next were all sequenced from one sample in a study of blood T cells in healthy people across ages (dated by TCRdb to about 2015). Library construction relied on 5' RACE. TCRdb lists the instrument as Illumina HiSeq 2500. The second PCR ran for about 6 to 11 cycles and used a J-beta primer mix along with a sample-barcoded 5' primer. TCRdb applied fastp at Q25 and MiXCR to the public reads, then kept only in-frame beta chains. Rows are combined by CDR3 protein, so each entry shows the most common genes and DNA. Present in this sample are hundreds of thousands of distinct CDR3 sequences, around 50% of which were seen just once. The ten largest clones take up 13% of the sample. What was sequenced was blood. The receptor source for this set is a woman older than 75 in good health.

At least ten counts were recorded for this clonotype. The chain uses TRBV5-1 and TRBJ1-1, with D possibly being TRBD1 (5 bases). Germline-derived CDR1 and CDR2 are SGHRS and YFSETQ. V shed 5 bases and J shed 5 bases, with 16 bases lying between them. The CDR3 runs 14 residues. This chain's CDR3 is CASRPGPEGTEAFF. The CDR3 DNA is TGCGCCAGCAGACCTGGGCCGGAGGGGACTGAAGCTTTCTTT.

This clonotype was picked up a small number of times. The gene calls are TRBV5-1 and TRBJ2-1, with no clear D. Germline V gene lookup returns CDR1 SGHRS and CDR2 YFSETQ. Deletions cut 5 bases from V and 5 bases from J, with 11 bases between. The CDR3 loop spans 13 amino acids. CDR3 nucleotides: TGCGCCAGCAGTGTCACTACCAACAATGAGCAGTTCTTC. Protein sequence: CASSVTTNNEQFF.

V gene TRBV20-1 combines with J gene TRBJ2-3; D is uncertain. This CDR3 is built from 12 residues. The V gene's germline CDR1 is DFQATT and CDR2 SNEGSKA (reference sequence). The CDR3 reads CSRYEPTDTQYF. In DNA, the CDR3 is TGCAGCAGATACGAACCGACAGATACGCAGTATTTT.

This clonotype was recorded at least ten times. The V call is TRBV3-1, the J call TRBJ2-1; TRBD2 matches 8 bases. The J segment lost 5 bases and the V segment lost 1 base, leaving 7 bases of the junction unmatched. The CDR3 totals 16 residues. Germline V lookup: CDR1 LGHDT, CDR2 YNNKEL (reference sequence). The CDR3 protein is CASSQGPTSVNNEQFF. DNA for the CDR3: TGTGCCAGCAGCCAAGGGCCGACTAGCGTCAACAATGAGCAGTTCTTC.

The V call is TRBV27, the J call TRBJ2-3; TRBD2 agrees at 10 bases. Trimming took 6 bases from V and 0 from J; bases not matched to a gene: 3. CDR3 length: 15 amino acids. Germline-derived CDR1 and CDR2 are MNHEY and SMNVEV (reference sequence). The CDR3 here is CASRGLAISTDTQYF. The CDR3 bases are TGTGCCAGCAGGGGACTAGCGATCAGCACAGATACGCAGTATTTT.

This clonotype was seen just once. CDR3 region: CASSREGGDTQYF. The CDR3 nucleotides read TGTGCCAGCAGTCGCGAAGGGGGGGATACGCAGTATTTT. The chain carries TRBV6-2 or TRBV6-3 and TRBJ2-3; D might be TRBD1 or TRBD2, each matching 6 bases. The length of the CDR3 is 13 residues. Trimming cost V 5 bases and J 6 bases, with 12 bases left between them. Per the germline V gene, CDR1 is MNHEY and CDR2 is SVGEGT.